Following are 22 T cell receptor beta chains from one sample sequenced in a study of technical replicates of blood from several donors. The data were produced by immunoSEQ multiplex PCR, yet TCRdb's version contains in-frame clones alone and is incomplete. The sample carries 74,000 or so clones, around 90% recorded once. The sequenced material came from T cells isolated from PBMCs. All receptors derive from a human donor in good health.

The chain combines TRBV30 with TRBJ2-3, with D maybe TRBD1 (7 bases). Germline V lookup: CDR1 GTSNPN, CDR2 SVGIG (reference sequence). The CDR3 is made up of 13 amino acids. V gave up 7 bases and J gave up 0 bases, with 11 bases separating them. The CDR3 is CASPGGSTDTQYF. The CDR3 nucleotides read TGTGCCTCCCCAGGGGGGAGCACAGATACGCAGTATTTT. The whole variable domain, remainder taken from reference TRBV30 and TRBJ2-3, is SQTIHQWPATLVQPVGSPLSLECTVEGTSNPNLYWYRQAAGRGLQLLFYSVGIGQISSEVPQNLSASRPQDRQFILSSKKLLLSDSGFYLCASPGGSTDTQYFGPGTRLTVL.

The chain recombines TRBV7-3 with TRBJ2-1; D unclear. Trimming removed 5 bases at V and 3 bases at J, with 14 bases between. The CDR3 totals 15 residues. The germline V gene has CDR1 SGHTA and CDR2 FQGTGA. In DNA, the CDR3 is TGTGCCAGCAGCCCGTCTTTTTCTAGCTACAATGAGCAGTTCTTC. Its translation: CASSPSFSSYNEQFF.

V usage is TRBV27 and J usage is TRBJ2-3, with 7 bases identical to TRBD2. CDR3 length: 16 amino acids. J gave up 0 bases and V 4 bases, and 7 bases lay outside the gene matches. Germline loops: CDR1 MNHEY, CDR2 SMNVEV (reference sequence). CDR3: CASSSYGLESTDTQYF. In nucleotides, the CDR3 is TGTGCCAGCAGTTCTTATGGACTAGAGAGCACAGATACGCAGTATTTT.

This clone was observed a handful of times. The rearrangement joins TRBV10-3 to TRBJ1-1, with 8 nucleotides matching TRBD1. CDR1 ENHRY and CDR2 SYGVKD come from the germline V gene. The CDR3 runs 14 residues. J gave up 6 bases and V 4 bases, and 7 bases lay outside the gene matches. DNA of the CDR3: TGTGCCATCAGTGCCGGACAGGGAATAGCTGAAGCTTTCTTT. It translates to CAISAGQGIAEAFF.

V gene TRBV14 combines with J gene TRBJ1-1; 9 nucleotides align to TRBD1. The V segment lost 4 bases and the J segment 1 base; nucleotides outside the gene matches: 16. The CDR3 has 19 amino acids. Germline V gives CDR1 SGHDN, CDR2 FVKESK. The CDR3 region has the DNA TGTGCCAGCAGCCGCACCGGGACAGGGAAGATTCTTGGGAACACTGAAGCTTTCTTT. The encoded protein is CASSRTGTGKILGNTEAFF.

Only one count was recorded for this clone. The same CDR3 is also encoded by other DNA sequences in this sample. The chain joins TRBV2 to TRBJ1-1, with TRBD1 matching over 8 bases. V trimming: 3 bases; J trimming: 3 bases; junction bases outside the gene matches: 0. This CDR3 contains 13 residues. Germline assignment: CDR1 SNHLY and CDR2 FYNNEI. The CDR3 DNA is TGTGCCAGCAGTGAGACAGGGGACACTGAAGCTTTCTTT. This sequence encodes CASSETGDTEAFF. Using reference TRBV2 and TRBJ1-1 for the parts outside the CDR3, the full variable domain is EPEVTQTPSHQVTQMGQEVILRCVPISNHLYFYWYRQILGQKVEFLVSFYNNEISEKSEIFDDQFSVERPDGSNFTLKIRSTKLEDSAMYFCASSETGDTEAFFGQGTRLTVV.

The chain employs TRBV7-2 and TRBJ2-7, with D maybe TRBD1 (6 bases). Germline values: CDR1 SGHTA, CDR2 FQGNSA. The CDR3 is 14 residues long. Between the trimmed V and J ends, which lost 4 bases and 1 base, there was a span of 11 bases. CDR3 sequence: CASSSNRVSYEQYF. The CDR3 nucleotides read TGTGCCAGCAGCTCGAACAGGGTTTCCTACGAGCAGTACTTC.

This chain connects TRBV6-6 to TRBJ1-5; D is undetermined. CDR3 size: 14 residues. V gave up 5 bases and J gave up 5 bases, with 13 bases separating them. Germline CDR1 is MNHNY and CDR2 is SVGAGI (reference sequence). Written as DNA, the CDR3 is TGTGCCAGCAGTCCCGACACCATAGATCAGCCCCAGCATTTT. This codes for CASSPDTIDQPQHF.

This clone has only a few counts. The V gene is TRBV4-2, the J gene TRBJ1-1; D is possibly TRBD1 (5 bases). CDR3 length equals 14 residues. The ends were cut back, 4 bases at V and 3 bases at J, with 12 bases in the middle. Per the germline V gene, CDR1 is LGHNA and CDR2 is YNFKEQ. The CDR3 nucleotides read TGTGCCAGCAGCCCGGGCCTAGGGGACACTGAAGCTTTCTTT. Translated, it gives CASSPGLGDTEAFF.

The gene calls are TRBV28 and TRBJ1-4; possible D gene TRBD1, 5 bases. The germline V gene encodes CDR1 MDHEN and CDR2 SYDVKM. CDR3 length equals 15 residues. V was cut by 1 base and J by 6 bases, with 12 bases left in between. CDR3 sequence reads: CASSLFPGVDEKLFF. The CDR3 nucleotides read TGTGCCAGCAGTTTATTTCCGGGGGTAGATGAAAAACTGTTTTTT.

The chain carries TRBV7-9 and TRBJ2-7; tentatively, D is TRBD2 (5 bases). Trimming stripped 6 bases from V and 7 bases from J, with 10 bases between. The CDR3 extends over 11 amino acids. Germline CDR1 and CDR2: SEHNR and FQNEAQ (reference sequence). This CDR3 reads CASRWTGEQYF. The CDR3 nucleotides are TGTGCCAGCAGGTGGACGGGGGAGCAGTACTTC.

CDR3: CASSLSGVSGNTIYF. DNA for the CDR3: TGTGCCAGCAGCCTCTCGGGAGTCTCTGGAAACACCATATATTTT. V is TRBV9 and J is TRBJ1-3, with unresolved D. CDR3 length: 15 residues. V lost 4 bases to trimming and J lost 0 bases, with 11 bases between them. Germline CDR1 SGDLS, CDR2 YYNGEE. The full variable domain, completed using reference TRBV9 and TRBJ1-3, is DSGVTQTPKHLITATGQRVTLRCSPRSGDLSVYWYQQSLDQGLQFLIQYYNGEERAKGNILERFSAQQFPDLHSELNLSSLELGDSALYFCASSLSGVSGNTIYFGEGSWLTVV.

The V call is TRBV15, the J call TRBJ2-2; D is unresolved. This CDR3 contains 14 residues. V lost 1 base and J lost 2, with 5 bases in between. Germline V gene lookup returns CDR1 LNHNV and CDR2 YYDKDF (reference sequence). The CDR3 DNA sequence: TGTGCCACCAGCAGAGCAATTAACACCGGGGAGCTGTTTTTT. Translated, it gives CATSRAINTGELFF.

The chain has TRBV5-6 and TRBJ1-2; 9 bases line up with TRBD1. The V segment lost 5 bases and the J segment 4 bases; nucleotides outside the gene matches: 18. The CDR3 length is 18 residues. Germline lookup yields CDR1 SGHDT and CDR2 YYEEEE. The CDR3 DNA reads TGTGCCAGCAGACGGAAACCACTACAGGGGGCGCCGGGCTATGGCTACACCTTC. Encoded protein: CASRRKPLQGAPGYGYTF.

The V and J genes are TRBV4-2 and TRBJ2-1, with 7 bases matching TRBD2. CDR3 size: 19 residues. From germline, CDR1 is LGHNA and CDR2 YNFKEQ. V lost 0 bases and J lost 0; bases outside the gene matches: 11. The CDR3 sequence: CASSQDSIGRELSYNEQFF. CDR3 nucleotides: TGTGCCAGCAGCCAAGATTCAATTGGGCGGGAGCTCTCCTACAATGAGCAGTTCTTC.

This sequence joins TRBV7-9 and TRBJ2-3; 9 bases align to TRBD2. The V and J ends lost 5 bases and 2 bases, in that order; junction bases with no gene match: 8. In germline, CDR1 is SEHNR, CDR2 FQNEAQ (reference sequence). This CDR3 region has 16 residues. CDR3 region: CASSDRPSGATDTQYF. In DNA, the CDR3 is TGTGCCAGCAGCGATCGGCCTAGCGGGGCCACAGATACGCAGTATTTT. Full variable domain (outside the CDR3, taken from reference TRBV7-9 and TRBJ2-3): DTGVSQNPRHKITKRGQNVTFRCDPISEHNRLYWYRQTLGQGPEFLTYFQNEAQLEKSRLLSDRFSAERPKGSFSTLEIQRTEQGDSAMYLCASSDRPSGATDTQYFGPGTRLTVL.

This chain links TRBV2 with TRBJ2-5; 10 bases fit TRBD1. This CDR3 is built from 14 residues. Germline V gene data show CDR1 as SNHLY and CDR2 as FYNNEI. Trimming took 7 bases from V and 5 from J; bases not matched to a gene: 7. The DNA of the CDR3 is TGTGCCAGCACCACCGGGACAGGGGTTGAGACCCAGTACTTC. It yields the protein CASTTGTGVETQYF. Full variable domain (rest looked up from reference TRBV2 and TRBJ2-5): EPEVTQTPSHQVTQMGQEVILRCVPISNHLYFYWYRQILGQKVEFLVSFYNNEISEKSEIFDDQFSVERPDGSNFTLKIRSTKLEDSAMYFCASTTGTGVETQYFGPGTRLLVL.

The CDR3 reads CASSFSTGESSYEQYF. The CDR3 nucleotides read TGTGCCAGCAGTTTCTCGACAGGGGAGAGCTCCTACGAGCAGTACTTC. The rearrangement links TRBV27 to TRBJ2-7, with TRBD1 matching 8 bases. J lost 0 bases, V lost 3 bases, and 7 bases had no gene match. Germline V gene sequence: CDR1 MNHEY, CDR2 SMNVEV (reference sequence). The CDR3 is made up of 16 amino acids.

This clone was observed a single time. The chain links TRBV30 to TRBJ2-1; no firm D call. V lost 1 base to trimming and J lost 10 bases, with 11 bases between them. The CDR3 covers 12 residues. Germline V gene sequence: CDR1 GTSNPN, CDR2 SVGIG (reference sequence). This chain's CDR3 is CAWSAVVEEQFF. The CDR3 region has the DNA TGTGCCTGGAGTGCGGTCGTAGAAGAGCAGTTCTTC.

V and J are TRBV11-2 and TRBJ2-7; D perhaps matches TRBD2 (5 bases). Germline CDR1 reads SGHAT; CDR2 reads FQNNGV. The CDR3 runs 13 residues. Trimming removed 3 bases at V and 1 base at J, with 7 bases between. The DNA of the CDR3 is TGTGCCAGCAGCTTTTCGGGGTCCTACGAGCAGTACTTC. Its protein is CASSFSGSYEQYF.

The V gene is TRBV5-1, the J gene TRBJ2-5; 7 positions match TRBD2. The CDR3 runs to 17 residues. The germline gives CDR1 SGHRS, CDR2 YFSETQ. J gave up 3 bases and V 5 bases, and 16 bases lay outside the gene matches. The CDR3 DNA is TGCGCCAGCAGACGCCATCTTGGTGGGGGGGATAAAGAGACCCAGTACTTC. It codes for CASRRHLGGGDKETQYF.

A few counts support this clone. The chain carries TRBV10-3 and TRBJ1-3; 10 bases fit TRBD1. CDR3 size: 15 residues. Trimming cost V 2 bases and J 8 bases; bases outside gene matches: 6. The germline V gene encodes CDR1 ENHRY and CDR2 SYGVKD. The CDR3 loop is CAISERDRGYDTIYF. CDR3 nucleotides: TGTGCCATCAGTGAGAGGGACAGGGGATATGACACCATATATTTT.